The clone carrying this TCR beta chain was observed a few times. From the RT-PCR reads, TCRdb called clonotypes with MiXCR, one entry per CDR3 protein. Of about 680,000 distinct CDR3 sequences in the sample, more than 13% were seen once. This TCR derives from a female donor in good health, serving as a healthy control. Sample: memory CD4+ T cells from blood.

The CDR3 spells CSAGVWEGTETQYF. For the CDR3, the DNA is TGCAGTGCTGGAGTTTGGGAGGGAACGGAGACCCAGTACTTC. The chain combines TRBV20-1 with TRBJ2-5; 7 nucleotides line up with TRBD2. The CDR3 consists of 14 residues. Germline-derived CDR1 and CDR2 are DFQATT and SNEGSKA (reference sequence). V trimming: 5 bases; J trimming: 5 bases; junction bases outside the gene matches: 11.